Listed below are T cell receptor beta chains from one sample, sequenced in a study of T cell repertoires in cytomegalovirus infection. TCRdb reprocessed the reads with MiXCR, giving one entry per CDR3 protein. In the table there are a few hundred thousand distinct CDR3 sequences, about 35% of which are singletons. These TCRs' antigens remain unknown. The specimen was cultured PBMCs, collected from culture after CMV antigen stimulation. The receptors come from a human donor in good health (CMV status not recorded). Some clones in this sample may be carry-over from other donors' samples. CDR3s include the opening cysteine and the closing phenylalanine or tryptophan. D genes are given only for firm matches. The size of a clone is reported for some rows only, either as once, few or many, or as a class for expanded clones.

clone_size: many; j_call: TRBJ1-6; v_call: TRBV12-3/TRBV12-4; d_call: .; cdr3_aa: CASRQGSSYNSPLHF; cdr3_nt: TGTGCCAGCAGGCAGGGGAGCTCCTATAATTCACCCCTCCACTTT
clone_size: once; j_call: TRBJ1-3; v_call: TRBV10-3; d_call: .; cdr3_aa: CAISDTGKFGNTIYF; cdr3_nt: TGTGCCATCAGTGACACAGGGAAGTTCGGAAACACCATATATTTT
clone_size: .; j_call: TRBJ1-2; v_call: TRBV4-1; d_call: .; cdr3_aa: CASSQVKEGTYGYTF; cdr3_nt: TGCGCCAGCAGCCAAGTTAAGGAGGGGACCTATGGCTACACCTTC
clone_size: .; j_call: TRBJ2-3; v_call: TRBV7-2; d_call: .; cdr3_aa: CASSATHRDTQYF; cdr3_nt: TGTGCCAGCAGCGCTACCCACCGGGATACGCAGTATTTT
clone_size: few; j_call: TRBJ2-1; v_call: TRBV19; d_call: TRBD2; cdr3_aa: CASSIRTSGQGTEQFF; cdr3_nt: TGTGCCAGTAGTATAAGGACTAGCGGCCAGGGCACTGAGCAGTTCTTC
clone_size: few; j_call: TRBJ2-5; v_call: TRBV5-4; d_call: .; cdr3_aa: CASSAPPLSGQETQYF; cdr3_nt: TGTGCCAGCAGCGCCCCTCCCCTCTCGGGGCAAGAGACCCAGTACTTC
clone_size: .; j_call: TRBJ2-5; v_call: TRBV29-1; d_call: .; cdr3_aa: CSAAPGPETQYF; cdr3_nt: TGCAGCGCCGCCCCTGGGCCGGAGACCCAGTACTTC
clone_size: few; j_call: TRBJ2-2; v_call: TRBV7-2; d_call: TRBD1; cdr3_aa: CASSGDREKVFF; cdr3_nt: TGTGCCAGCAGCGGGGACAGGGAAAAGGTGTTTTTT
clone_size: .; j_call: TRBJ1-2; v_call: TRBV19; d_call: .; cdr3_aa: CASNGDFGYGYTF; cdr3_nt: TGTGCCAGTAATGGGGACTTCGGCTATGGCTACACCTTC
clone_size: .; j_call: TRBJ2-7; v_call: TRBV10-3; d_call: .; cdr3_aa: CATLAQGGGAEQYF; cdr3_nt: TGTGCCACACTTGCACAGGGTGGTGGAGCCGAGCAGTACTTC
clone_size: .; j_call: TRBJ2-1; v_call: TRBV7-8; d_call: TRBD2; cdr3_aa: CASSLGAASGSHEQFF; cdr3_nt: TGTGCCAGCAGCTTAGGAGCGGCTAGCGGGAGCCATGAGCAGTTCTTC
clone_size: .; j_call: TRBJ2-1; v_call: TRBV2; d_call: TRBD2; cdr3_aa: CASSRPGLGRYNEQFF; cdr3_nt: TGTGCCAGCAGCCGCCCGGGACTAGGGCGCTACAATGAGCAGTTCTTC
clone_size: .; j_call: TRBJ2-3; v_call: TRBV6-6; d_call: .; cdr3_aa: CASNYPVTDTQYF; cdr3_nt: TGTGCCAGCAACTACCCAGTAACAGATACGCAGTATTTT
clone_size: .; j_call: TRBJ2-1; v_call: TRBV11-2; d_call: .; cdr3_aa: CASRGSGRFYNEQFF; cdr3_nt: TGTGCCAGCAGGGGATCGGGACGGTTTTACAATGAGCAGTTCTTC
clone_size: many; j_call: TRBJ2-1; v_call: TRBV19; d_call: .; cdr3_aa: CASSITGGRYNEQFF; cdr3_nt: TGTGCCAGTAGTATCACTGGGGGGCGGTACAATGAGCAGTTCTTC
clone_size: .; j_call: TRBJ2-1; v_call: TRBV27; d_call: TRBD2; cdr3_aa: CASSFGLAREQFF; cdr3_nt: TGTGCCAGCAGCTTCGGACTAGCTAGGGAGCAGTTCTTC
clone_size: .; j_call: TRBJ1-2; v_call: TRBV18; d_call: TRBD1; cdr3_aa: CASSPTGFQYGYTF; cdr3_nt: TGTGCCAGCTCACCGACAGGGTTCCAATATGGCTACACCTTC
clone_size: .; j_call: TRBJ1-2; v_call: TRBV5-6; d_call: .; cdr3_aa: CASSLGTPYGYTF; cdr3_nt: TGTGCCAGCAGCTTGGGGACACCGTATGGCTACACCTTC
clone_size: many; j_call: TRBJ2-1; v_call: TRBV6-2/TRBV6-3; d_call: .; cdr3_aa: CASSGVFYNEQFF; cdr3_nt: TGTGCCAGCTCGGGGGTCTTCTACAATGAGCAGTTCTTC
clone_size: .; j_call: TRBJ2-1; v_call: TRBV29-1; d_call: .; cdr3_aa: CSVVSGGEQFF; cdr3_nt: TGCAGCGTTGTTTCTGGGGGCGAGCAGTTCTTC
clone_size: .; j_call: TRBJ1-2; v_call: TRBV28; d_call: .; cdr3_aa: CASSPPGSPRGYTF; cdr3_nt: TGTGCCAGCAGTCCACCGGGATCTCCTCGGGGCTACACCTTC
clone_size: .; j_call: TRBJ1-2; v_call: TRBV12-3/TRBV12-4; d_call: TRBD1; cdr3_aa: CASSLDRGYKGDYGYTF; cdr3_nt: TGTGCCAGCAGCCTCGACAGGGGGTACAAAGGGGACTATGGCTACACCTTC
clone_size: few; j_call: TRBJ2-3; v_call: TRBV6-1; d_call: .; cdr3_aa: CASSEAPGDTDTQYF; cdr3_nt: TGTGCCAGCAGTGAAGCCCCGGGGGACACAGATACGCAGTATTTT
clone_size: .; j_call: TRBJ2-5; v_call: TRBV3-1; d_call: .; cdr3_aa: CASSQESRTQYF; cdr3_nt: TGTGCCAGCAGCCAAGAATCCCGGACCCAGTACTTC
clone_size: many; j_call: TRBJ1-2; v_call: TRBV27; d_call: TRBD1; cdr3_aa: CASSPNRDSYYGYTF; cdr3_nt: TGTGCCAGCAGTCCGAACCGGGACAGCTACTATGGCTACACCTTC
clone_size: many; j_call: TRBJ2-1; v_call: TRBV7-8; d_call: .; cdr3_aa: CASSLDLDSYNEQFF; cdr3_nt: TGTGCCAGCAGCTTAGATCTCGACAGCTACAATGAGCAGTTCTTC
clone_size: .; j_call: TRBJ1-5; v_call: TRBV20-1; d_call: TRBD1; cdr3_aa: CSATTGVNQPQHF; cdr3_nt: TGCAGTGCTACGACAGGGGTGAATCAGCCCCAGCATTTT
clone_size: .; j_call: TRBJ1-5; v_call: TRBV19; d_call: .; cdr3_aa: CASSIDIWTVSNQPQHF; cdr3_nt: TGTGCCAGTAGTATAGATATTTGGACAGTCAGCAATCAGCCCCAGCATTTT
clone_size: .; j_call: TRBJ1-2; v_call: TRBV25-1; d_call: TRBD1; cdr3_aa: CASSEYRTGTSNYGYTF; cdr3_nt: TGTGCCAGCAGTGAATACCGGACAGGGACCTCTAACTATGGCTACACCTTC
clone_size: few; j_call: TRBJ2-2; v_call: TRBV4-3; d_call: TRBD2; cdr3_aa: CASSQDRLAANTGELFF; cdr3_nt: TGCGCCAGCAGCCAAGATCGCCTAGCGGCAAACACCGGGGAGCTGTTTTTT
clone_size: .; j_call: TRBJ1-4; v_call: TRBV29-1; d_call: .; cdr3_aa: CSVADGGKLFF; cdr3_nt: TGCAGCGTCGCGGACGGGGGAAAACTGTTTTTT
clone_size: .; j_call: TRBJ1-1; v_call: TRBV4-1; d_call: .; cdr3_aa: CASSQDGLEAFF; cdr3_nt: TGCGCCAGCAGCCAAGATGGTCTAGAAGCTTTCTTT
clone_size: .; j_call: TRBJ1-5; v_call: TRBV12-3/TRBV12-4; d_call: TRBD1; cdr3_aa: CASSSRTGAGQPQHF; cdr3_nt: TGTGCCAGCAGTTCCCGGACAGGGGCAGGTCAGCCCCAGCATTTT
clone_size: .; j_call: TRBJ1-2; v_call: TRBV6-2/TRBV6-3; d_call: TRBD1; cdr3_aa: CASSPGDRYYGYTF; cdr3_nt: TGTGCCAGCAGTCCCGGGGACAGGTACTATGGCTACACCTTC
clone_size: .; j_call: TRBJ2-1; v_call: TRBV5-6; d_call: TRBD2; cdr3_aa: CASRDQRGSSYNEQFF; cdr3_nt: TGTGCCAGCAGGGATCAGCGGGGGAGCTCCTACAATGAGCAGTTCTTC
clone_size: .; j_call: TRBJ1-6; v_call: TRBV6-2/TRBV6-3; d_call: TRBD1; cdr3_aa: CASNLGQGWSSPLHF; cdr3_nt: TGTGCCAGCAATTTGGGACAGGGGTGGTCTTCACCCCTCCACTTT
clone_size: .; j_call: TRBJ2-3; v_call: TRBV29-1; d_call: TRBD1; cdr3_aa: CSVETGGHTDTQYF; cdr3_nt: TGCAGCGTGGAGACAGGGGGGCACACAGATACGCAGTATTTT
clone_size: once; j_call: TRBJ1-5; v_call: TRBV6-2/TRBV6-3; d_call: .; cdr3_aa: CASSHSYREGNQPQHF; cdr3_nt: TGTGCCAGCAGTCACTCTTACAGGGAAGGCAATCAGCCCCAGCATTTT
clone_size: few; j_call: TRBJ1-1; v_call: TRBV30; d_call: .; cdr3_aa: CAWSTWGNPTNTEAFF; cdr3_nt: TGTGCCTGGAGTACTTGGGGGAATCCGACGAACACTGAAGCTTTCTTT
clone_size: .; j_call: TRBJ1-6; v_call: TRBV20-1; d_call: TRBD1; cdr3_aa: CSAQTDREGSPLHF; cdr3_nt: TGCAGTGCTCAAACGGACAGGGAGGGATCACCCCTCCACTTT
clone_size: .; j_call: TRBJ2-3; v_call: TRBV19; d_call: TRBD2; cdr3_aa: CASRPAGGTDTQYF; cdr3_nt: TGTGCCAGTAGGCCAGCGGGGGGCACAGATACGCAGTATTTT
clone_size: .; j_call: TRBJ1-5; v_call: TRBV6-2/TRBV6-3; d_call: .; cdr3_aa: CASSYLSTVGNQPQHF; cdr3_nt: TGTGCCAGCAGTTATCTTTCGACAGTCGGCAATCAGCCCCAGCATTTT
clone_size: many; j_call: TRBJ1-1; v_call: TRBV7-2; d_call: .; cdr3_aa: CASVRPGGTEAFF; cdr3_nt: TGTGCCAGCGTACGACCGGGGGGCACTGAAGCTTTCTTT
clone_size: .; j_call: TRBJ2-7; v_call: TRBV7-8; d_call: TRBD1; cdr3_aa: CATSWTGAYEQYF; cdr3_nt: TGTGCCACGAGTTGGACAGGGGCCTACGAGCAGTACTTC
clone_size: .; j_call: TRBJ1-1; v_call: TRBV5-1; d_call: TRBD1; cdr3_aa: CASSLRTGGGTEAFF; cdr3_nt: TGCGCCAGCAGCCTTAGGACAGGGGGTGGCACTGAAGCTTTCTTT
clone_size: few; j_call: TRBJ2-1; v_call: TRBV27; d_call: TRBD1; cdr3_aa: CASSLAPGQSSYNEQFF; cdr3_nt: TGTGCCAGCAGTTTGGCCCCGGGACAGAGCTCCTACAATGAGCAGTTCTTC
clone_size: .; j_call: TRBJ1-1; v_call: TRBV2; d_call: .; cdr3_aa: CASISRVPNTEAFF; cdr3_nt: TGTGCCAGCATCTCCCGCGTACCGAACACTGAAGCTTTCTTT
clone_size: few; j_call: TRBJ2-3; v_call: TRBV4-3; d_call: .; cdr3_aa: CASSQETLPLGSLTDTQYF; cdr3_nt: TGCGCCAGCAGCCAAGAGACCCTCCCACTAGGATCCCTCACAGATACGCAGTATTTT
clone_size: few; j_call: TRBJ2-3; v_call: TRBV12-3/TRBV12-4; d_call: TRBD2; cdr3_aa: CASSSTSGPSTDTQYF; cdr3_nt: TGTGCCAGCAGTTCGACTAGCGGCCCTAGCACAGATACGCAGTATTTT
clone_size: .; j_call: TRBJ2-6; v_call: TRBV6-5; d_call: .; cdr3_aa: CASRRPGDLSGANVLTF; cdr3_nt: TGTGCCAGCCGGCGGCCGGGCGACCTCTCTGGGGCCAACGTCCTGACTTTC
clone_size: few; j_call: TRBJ2-1; v_call: TRBV3-1; d_call: .; cdr3_aa: CASSQTFMEQFF; cdr3_nt: TGTGCCAGCAGCCAAACTTTTATGGAGCAGTTCTTC
clone_size: few; j_call: TRBJ2-7; v_call: TRBV24-1; d_call: .; cdr3_aa: CATSRDRRGEQYF; cdr3_nt: TGTGCCACCAGTAGAGACAGGAGAGGCGAGCAGTACTTC
clone_size: many; j_call: TRBJ2-1; v_call: TRBV12-3/TRBV12-4; d_call: TRBD1; cdr3_aa: CASSFLRRGNEQFF; cdr3_nt: TGTGCCAGCAGTTTTCTTCGCAGGGGGAATGAGCAGTTCTTC
clone_size: .; j_call: TRBJ1-4; v_call: TRBV6-1; d_call: .; cdr3_aa: CASNRGNNEKLFF; cdr3_nt: TGTGCCAGCAACCGGGGCAACAATGAAAAACTGTTTTTT
clone_size: .; j_call: TRBJ1-2; v_call: TRBV9; d_call: .; cdr3_aa: CASSSSAVGEGDYGYTF; cdr3_nt: TGTGCCAGCAGCTCCTCGGCGGTGGGGGAAGGTGACTATGGCTACACCTTC